The 22 T cell receptor beta chains below come from one sample, sequenced in a study of cytomegalovirus exposure and HLA in healthy donors. Method: immunoSEQ multiplex PCR; TCRdb's copy keeps in-frame clones and lacks some. This sample has approximately 260,000 clones; about 86% occur once, and the top ten carry roughly 1%. The specimen sequenced was PBMCs. These receptors were obtained from a woman aged 18-29 years in good health and CMV-seronegative.

CDR3 DNA: TGTGCCAGCAGTGAATCTAGGGGTTGGGACTATGGCTACACCTTC. Amino acids: CASSESRGWDYGYTF. This chain links TRBV6-1 with TRBJ1-2; a weak D match, TRBD1 (5 bases). This CDR3 region has 15 residues. Trimming cost V 2 bases and J 3 bases, with 13 bases left between them. Germline values: CDR1 MNHNS, CDR2 SASEGT.

V and J are TRBV29-1 and TRBJ1-4; TRBD1 matches 7 bases. Unmatched junction bases numbered 5, after V lost 7 bases and J lost 3 bases. The CDR3 contains 13 residues. Per the germline V gene, CDR1 is SQVTM and CDR2 is ANQGSEA. CDR3 region: CSGDSHPNEKLFF. The CDR3 nucleotides are TGCAGCGGGGACAGTCATCCTAATGAAAAACTGTTTTTT.

This rearrangement joins TRBV7-3 to TRBJ2-7; 7 bases agree with TRBD1. The CDR3 loop spans 14 amino acids. V lost 5 bases and J lost 0; bases outside the gene matches: 4. Germline V CDR1 and CDR2: SGHTA, FQGTGA. The CDR3 sequence: CASSADRVSYEQYF. CDR3 DNA: TGTGCCAGCAGCGCCGACAGGGTCTCCTACGAGCAGTACTTC.

The chain joins TRBV11-3 to TRBJ2-2; D perhaps matches TRBD1 (5 bases). Trimming removed 8 bases at V and 6 bases at J, with 13 bases between. The CDR3 totals 13 residues. Germline CDR1 reads SGHNT; CDR2 reads YENEEA. The CDR3 DNA sequence: TGTGCCAGCGTCTCCCAGGGTCCCGGGGAGCTGTTTTTT. Protein sequence: CASVSQGPGELFF.

This clone has ten or more counts. This rearrangement joins TRBV6-4 to TRBJ2-1; 11 nucleotides match TRBD1. The CDR3 contains 15 residues. The V gene end was trimmed by 4 bases and the J gene end by 8 bases; junction bases not matched to a gene: 7. Germline V gene sequence: CDR1 MRHNA, CDR2 SNTAGT. The CDR3 nucleotides are TGTGCCAGCAGTGTTAGGGACAGGGGGTCGGATGAGCAGTTCTTC. Protein product: CASSVRDRGSDEQFF.

V and J are TRBV19 and TRBJ2-6; D may be TRBD1 (7 bases). Germline CDR1 LNHDA, CDR2 SQIVND (reference sequence). The CDR3 consists of 18 residues. V was trimmed by 6 bases and J by 0 bases, leaving 18 bases between them. The CDR3 nucleotides are TGTGCCAGTAGGGGGGGACAGCGCCTCTTCTCTGGGGCCAACGTCCTGACTTTC. Protein product: CASRGGQRLFSGANVLTF.

The J gene is TRBJ2-5, the V gene TRBV2; 9 nucleotides align to TRBD2. Per the germline V gene, CDR1 is SNHLY and CDR2 is FYNNEI. The CDR3 length is 16 residues. V lost 6 bases, J lost 4 bases, and 12 bases stayed unmatched. The CDR3 DNA reads TGTGCCAGCAGATACTCGCTAGCGGGAAGAGGAGAGACCCAGTACTTC. Translation gives CASRYSLAGRGETQYF.

This clone was observed a few times. The chain employs TRBV6-4 and TRBJ1-6, with 9 bases fitting TRBD1. J lost 7 bases, V lost 4 bases, and 32 bases had no gene match. This CDR3 region has 24 residues. CDR1 is MRHNA and CDR2 is SNTAGT in the germline V gene. Here the CDR3 DNA reads TGTGCCAGCAGTGTCTCGATTCCCGCCCCTGACCAACCCGGGACAGGGACTTCGAATTCACCCCTCCACTTT. It encodes CASSVSIPAPDQPGTGTSNSPLHF.

The rearrangement joins TRBV28 to TRBJ2-1, with D possibly being TRBD2 (7 bases). CDR1 and CDR2 from the germline V gene are MDHEN and SYDVKM. V was clipped by 1 base and J by 1 base, with 20 bases between them. CDR3 length: 19 residues. The CDR3 loop reads CASSLYPWEGVKSYNEQFF. The DNA for the CDR3 is TGTGCCAGCAGTTTATACCCCTGGGAGGGGGTGAAGTCCTACAATGAGCAGTTCTTC.

This clone was observed a few times. The J gene is TRBJ2-2, the V gene TRBV28; 7 bases fit TRBD2. V lost 8 bases, J lost 4 bases, and 7 bases stayed unmatched. Germline loops: CDR1 MDHEN, CDR2 SYDVKM. This CDR3 region has 14 residues. The CDR3 here is CASLGRGATGELFF. For the CDR3, the DNA is TGTGCCAGCCTGGGGAGGGGAGCCACCGGGGAGCTGTTTTTT.

Concerning this clone: Other DNA sequences in the same sample also yield this CDR3. This rearrangement joins TRBV9 to TRBJ2-3; D not certain. Germline CDR1 is SGDLS and CDR2 is YYNGEE. V gave up 2 bases and J gave up 0 bases, with 7 bases separating them. CDR3 length: 14 residues. CDR3: CASSVGFSTDTQYF. CDR3 nucleotide sequence: TGTGCCAGCAGCGTGGGCTTTAGCACAGATACGCAGTATTTT.

The chain has TRBV6-5 and TRBJ2-1; 7 bases are a match to TRBD1. CDR1 and CDR2 from the germline V gene are MNHEY and SVGAGI. V shed 6 bases, J shed 6 bases, and the junction held 2 bases outside the gene matches. This CDR3 has 12 residues. For the CDR3, the DNA is TGTGCCAGCAGACGGACAGGCAATGAGCAGTTCTTC. Its translation is CASRRTGNEQFF.

The genes are TRBV30 and TRBJ2-3, with D perhaps TRBD2 (6 bases). This CDR3 has 11 residues. Trimming stripped 4 bases from V and 8 bases from J, with 10 bases between. Looked up from germline, CDR1 is GTSNPN and CDR2 is SVGIG (reference sequence). CDR3 sequence: CAWTSVTTQYF. The CDR3 DNA follows: TGTGCCTGGACTAGCGTAACTACGCAGTATTTT.

This chain connects TRBV6-5 to TRBJ1-3; no clear D. V was pared by 0 bases and J by 1 base, with 7 bases between. The CDR3 runs to 15 residues. Germline V gene lookup returns CDR1 MNHEY and CDR2 SVGAGI. The CDR3 nucleotides read TGTGCCAGCAGTTACTCAGTCGGGTCTGGAAACACCATATATTTT. It codes for CASSYSVGSGNTIYF.

The rearrangement joins TRBV7-9 to TRBJ2-3, with D possibly matching TRBD2 (5 bases). Trimming left V 5 bases short and J 2 bases short, with 11 bases between. The length of the CDR3 is 14 residues. Germline assignment: CDR1 SEHNR and CDR2 FQNEAQ (reference sequence). CDR3 amino acids: CASSGRDFTDTQYF. CDR3 nucleotide sequence: TGTGCCAGCAGCGGTCGGGATTTCACAGATACGCAGTATTTT.

The chain couples TRBV7-6 to TRBJ2-7, with D tentatively TRBD1 (6 bases). This CDR3 has 15 amino acids. The V and J ends lost 7 bases and 0 bases respectively, with 16 bases between them. The germline V gene has CDR1 SGHVS and CDR2 FNYEAQ. This chain's CDR3 is CASTADRTTSYEQYF. CDR3 DNA: TGTGCCAGCACGGCCGACAGGACCACCTCCTACGAGCAGTACTTC.

DNA for the CDR3: TGTGCCTGGAGTGTACCCCGGACAGGGGGCTCTTATGGCTACACCTTC. It specifies CAWSVPRTGGSYGYTF. The chain combines TRBV30 with TRBJ1-2; 11 bases fit TRBD1. Germline V gives CDR1 GTSNPN, CDR2 SVGIG (reference sequence). J was trimmed by 5 bases and V by 0 bases; bases with no gene match: 8. CDR3 length: 16 amino acids.

The V gene is TRBV2, the J gene TRBJ2-2, with D perhaps TRBD1 (7 bases). Deletions cut 3 bases from V and 4 bases from J, with 12 bases between. Germline lookup yields CDR1 SNHLY and CDR2 FYNNEI. The CDR3 covers 15 residues. CDR3 protein: CASSEPGGSTGELFF. CDR3 nucleotides: TGTGCCAGCAGTGAGCCAGGGGGGAGCACCGGGGAGCTGTTTTTT.

The chain is built from TRBV25-1 and TRBJ2-1, with 9 bases matching TRBD1. The germline V gene has CDR1 MGHDK and CDR2 SYGVNS. The CDR3 spans 16 residues. J gave up 1 base and V 3 bases, and 4 bases lay outside the gene matches. The CDR3 DNA reads as TGTGCCAGCAGTGACCGGGACAGGGCGTCCTACAATGAGCAGTTCTTC. This sequence encodes CASSDRDRASYNEQFF.

The rearrangement joins TRBV30 to TRBJ1-2, with D tentatively TRBD1 (5 bases). This CDR3 comprises 13 residues. Germline CDR1 GTSNPN, CDR2 SVGIG (reference sequence). V was pared by 5 bases and J by 2 bases, with 12 bases between. The CDR3 spells CAWGGTSNYGYTF. Here the CDR3 DNA reads TGTGCCTGGGGAGGGACGTCCAACTATGGCTACACCTTC.

This chain links TRBV28 with TRBJ1-4, with D uncertain. Trimming took 5 bases from V and 4 from J, leaving 20 bases between them. The CDR3 loop spans 17 amino acids. Germline CDR1 and CDR2: MDHEN and SYDVKM. CDR3 coding DNA: TGTGCCAGCAGTCCCGACATAGGCGGGTCTGTTAATGAAAAACTGTTTTTT. Protein sequence: CASSPDIGGSVNEKLFF. Full variable domain (remainder filled in from reference TRBV28 and TRBJ1-4): DVKVTQSSRYLVKRTGEKVFLECVQDMDHENMFWYRQDPGLGLRLIYFSYDVKMKEKGDIPEGYSVSREKKERFSLILESASTNQTSMYLCASSPDIGGSVNEKLFFGSGTQLSVL.

The CDR3, as DNA: TGTGCCAGCTGGGGGGGGACTCAAGGGAACACTGAAGCTTTCTTT. Translating gives CASWGGTQGNTEAFF. The chain has TRBV5-4 and TRBJ1-1, with a possible D match to TRBD1 (5 bases). Germline-derived CDR1 and CDR2 are SGHNT and YYREEE (reference sequence). V lost 7 bases and J lost 1, with 17 bases in between. This CDR3 has 15 amino acids.